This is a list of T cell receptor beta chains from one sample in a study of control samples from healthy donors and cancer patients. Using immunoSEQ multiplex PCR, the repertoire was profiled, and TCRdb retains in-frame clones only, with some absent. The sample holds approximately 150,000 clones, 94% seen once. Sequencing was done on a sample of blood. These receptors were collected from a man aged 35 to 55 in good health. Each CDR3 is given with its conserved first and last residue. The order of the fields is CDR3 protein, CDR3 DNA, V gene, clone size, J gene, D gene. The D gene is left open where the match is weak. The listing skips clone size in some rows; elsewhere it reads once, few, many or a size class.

CASSSPSGTQPQHF TGTGCCAGCAGCTCTCCTAGCGGGACGCAGCCCCAGCATTTT TRBV7-8 . TRBJ1-5 .
CSVGGTSGVYNEQFF TGCAGCGTGGGAGGGACTAGCGGAGTCTACAATGAGCAGTTCTTC TRBV29-1 . TRBJ2-1 TRBD2
CASSLRGTAGPGELFF TGTGCCAGCAGCCTTCGTGGGACAGCGGGTCCCGGGGAGCTGTTTTTT TRBV6-2/TRBV6-3 . TRBJ2-2 .
CASSTRGSGISAGELFF TGTGCCAGTAGTACTCGGGGTAGCGGGATCTCTGCCGGGGAGCTGTTTTTT TRBV19 . TRBJ2-2 TRBD2
CASRDTRAGELFF TGTGCCAGCAGGGACACAAGGGCCGGGGAGCTGTTTTTT TRBV2 once TRBJ2-2 .
CAISNTGLYGYTF TGTGCCATTTCAAACACAGGGTTATATGGCTACACCTTC TRBV19 . TRBJ1-2 .
CASSSHESSYEQYF TGTGCCAGCAGCTCACATGAGAGCTCCTACGAGCAGTACTTC TRBV7-8 . TRBJ2-7 .
CASSPLTGTRTGELFF TGTGCCAGCAGCCCGCTGACCGGGACTAGAACCGGGGAGCTGTTTTTT TRBV5-6 . TRBJ2-2 TRBD2
CASSQGIGVTEAFF TGCGCCAGCAGCCAAGGAATAGGGGTCACTGAAGCTTTCTTT TRBV4-3 . TRBJ1-1 .
CASSWEWSGELFF TGCGCCAGCAGCTGGGAATGGTCCGGGGAGCTGTTTTTT TRBV5-1 few TRBJ2-2 .
CATSRRSGRVNEQFF TGTGCCACCAGCAGAAGAAGCGGGAGAGTCAATGAGCAGTTCTTC TRBV15 . TRBJ2-1 TRBD2
CASSGGQGNSPLHF TGTGCCAGCAGCGGGGGACAGGGGAATTCACCCCTCCACTTT TRBV9 . TRBJ1-6 TRBD1
CASSAGTGPSYEQYF TGCGCCAGCAGCGCAGGGACAGGGCCTTCCTACGAGCAGTACTTC TRBV4-1 . TRBJ2-7 TRBD1
CASSSPGLPTDTQYF TGTGCCAGCAGCTCCCCGGGACTACCCACAGATACGCAGTATTTT TRBV9 . TRBJ2-3 TRBD2
CASSLYAGLNGYTF TGTGCCAGCAGTTTATACGCAGGCCTAAATGGCTACACCTTC TRBV27 . TRBJ1-2 .
CASTRGGHNEQYF TGTGCCAGCACCCGAGGGGGGCACAACGAGCAGTACTTC TRBV7-3 once TRBJ2-7 .
CASRVRTEQYF TGTGCCAGCAGGGTCAGGACCGAGCAGTACTTC TRBV6-5 . TRBJ2-7 .
CASIGGQGINYGYTF TGTGCCAGCATTGGAGGACAGGGGATTAACTATGGCTACACCTTC TRBV6-6 once TRBJ1-2 TRBD1
CAISAARADTQYF TGTGCCATCAGTGCTGCAAGGGCAGATACGCAGTATTTT TRBV10-3 . TRBJ2-3 .
CASSSLAGGLNEQFF TGTGCCAGCAGTTCTCTAGCGGGGGGGCTCAATGAGCAGTTCTTC TRBV5-5 . TRBJ2-1 TRBD2
CASSPTLNYGYTF TGTGCCAGTAGTCCGACATTAAACTATGGCTACACCTTC TRBV19 . TRBJ1-2 .
CASSLIPGLAGGFAYEQYF TGTGCCAGCAGCTTAATACCGGGACTAGCGGGAGGTTTCGCCTACGAGCAGTACTTC TRBV21-1 . TRBJ2-7 .
CASSDGGGGGQPQHF TGTGCCAGCAGTGACGGAGGGGGCGGCGGGCAGCCCCAGCATTTT TRBV6-1 . TRBJ1-5 TRBD1
CASSSRDGYDYGYTF TGTGCCAGCAGTTCCAGGGACGGTTACGACTATGGCTACACCTTC TRBV6-5 . TRBJ1-2 .
CASSLGTATGELFF TGTGCCAGCAGCCTGGGGACCGCCACCGGGGAGCTGTTTTTT TRBV7-8 few TRBJ2-2 .
CASSNEVGGRGYTF TGTGCCAGCAGCAATGAGGTGGGGGGGCGTGGCTACACCTTC TRBV7-9 . TRBJ1-2 .
CASSFDPGGTDTQYF TGCGCCAGCAGCTTCGACCCCGGAGGAACAGATACGCAGTATTTT TRBV5-1 once TRBJ2-3 .
CASSPGTRGETQYF TGTGCCAGCAGCCCCGGGACTAGAGGGGAGACCCAGTACTTC TRBV7-9 . TRBJ2-5 TRBD2
CASSQEEGVNFF TGTGCCAGCAGCCAAGAAGAGGGGGTTAACTTCTTC TRBV4-2 . TRBJ2-1 .
CASSLISGEGQPQHF TGTGCCAGCAGTTTAATTAGCGGGGAAGGCCAGCCCCAGCATTTT TRBV28 . TRBJ1-5 .
CASSLNRGETQYF TGTGCCAGCAGCTTAAATCGTGGGGAGACCCAGTACTTC TRBV7-2 . TRBJ2-5 .
CASSGQYYNSPLHF TGTGCCAGCAGCGGACAGTATTATAATTCACCCCTCCACTTT TRBV9 . TRBJ1-6 .
CASSGHRGGREKLFF TGTGCCAGCAGTGGACACAGGGGAGGGCGGGAAAAACTGTTTTTT TRBV25-1 . TRBJ1-4 TRBD1
CASSQDLEGRDSPLHF TGCGCCAGCAGCCAAGATCTTGAGGGGAGAGATTCACCCCTCCACTTT TRBV4-3 . TRBJ1-6 .
CASQGPTSSYNSPLHF TGTGCCAGCCAGGGGCCGACCAGCTCCTATAATTCACCCCTCCACTTT TRBV7-9 . TRBJ1-6 .
CASSYDTEAFF TGTGCCAGCAGTTACGACACTGAAGCTTTCTTT TRBV28 . TRBJ1-1 .
CAISEGTGNTEAFF TGTGCCATCAGTGAAGGGACAGGGAACACTGAAGCTTTCTTT TRBV10-3 . TRBJ1-1 TRBD1
CASSPTGDREKLFF TGTGCCAGCAGTCCCACAGGGGATCGCGAAAAACTGTTTTTT TRBV28 . TRBJ1-4 TRBD1
CAISEMAGDNNEQFF TGTGCCATCAGTGAGATGGCAGGGGACAACAATGAGCAGTTCTTC TRBV10-3 . TRBJ2-1 .
CASSLKRFLDTDTQYF TGTGCCAGCAGCTTAAAACGGTTCTTAGACACAGATACGCAGTATTTT TRBV11-2 . TRBJ2-3 .
CASSRGDTEAFF TGCGCCAGCAGCCGCGGGGACACTGAAGCTTTCTTT TRBV4-3 once TRBJ1-1 .
CASSLTGIYEQYF TGTGCCAGCAGTCTTACAGGGATCTACGAGCAGTACTTC TRBV12-3/TRBV12-4 once TRBJ2-7 .
CASGLVRTGSNEKLFF TGTGCTAGTGGTTTGGTGAGAACAGGGTCTAATGAAAAACTGTTTTTT TRBV12-5 . TRBJ1-4 .
CASSSREETQYF TGTGCCAGCAGCTCTAGAGAAGAGACCCAGTACTTC TRBV5-6 . TRBJ2-5 .
CASSFTSAGELFF TGTGCCAGCAGTTTCACTAGTGCCGGGGAGCTGTTTTTT TRBV27 . TRBJ2-2 .
CSVEENNYGYTF TGCAGCGTTGAAGAAAATAACTATGGCTACACCTTC TRBV29-1 . TRBJ1-2 .
CASSVGPGTGGNTQYF TGTGCCAGCAGCGTGGGGCCCGGGACAGGGGGCAATACGCAGTATTTT TRBV9 . TRBJ2-3 TRBD1
CASSLTGRDTGELFF TGTGCCAGCAGCTTAACGGGACGGGACACCGGGGAGCTGTTTTTT TRBV13 . TRBJ2-2 .
CASSFKGQSYEQYF TGTGCCAGCAGTTTCAAGGGACAGTCCTACGAGCAGTACTTC TRBV27 . TRBJ2-7 TRBD1
CAGGLNSGNTIYF TGTGCCGGGGGCCTCAACTCTGGAAACACCATATATTTT TRBV16 . TRBJ1-3 .